The entry below describes one T cell receptor beta chain. The antigen is undetermined. V shed 2 bases and J 9 bases; nucleotides not matched to a gene: 6. CDR1 and CDR2 from the germline V gene are SGHTA and FQGNSA. The CDR3 is 15 residues long. TCRdb processed the PCR reads anew with MiXCR; each CDR3 protein has one entry. Of roughly 25,000 distinct CDR3 sequences in the sample, 45% to 55% are singletons; the top ten hold about 0.95%. The data originate from a study of vaccination and CD4 T cells after COVID-19. As for the study in general: Nasal swab PCR had shown SARS-CoV-2 positivity in the convalescent patients (roughly ten mild cases, one severe case). Post-diagnosis, post-COVID samples were collected after a median around 97 days, ranging 35 to 161. Post-vaccination specimens were collected at a median of roughly 78 days following dose two (range 14 to 241). General observations from the study: Although the median of SARS-CoV-2-reactive clonotypes rose from roughly 21 to 40, the change was not significant.

The chain has TRBV7-2 and TRBJ2-1, with 11 bases lining up with TRBD2. This TCR derives from a human donor who had recovered from COVID-19. The input for sequencing was CD4+ T cells from blood, taken before SARS-CoV-2 vaccination. The CDR3 DNA is TGTGCCAGCAGCTTAACTAGCGGGAGTCGGGGTGAGCAGTTCTTC. Its translation is CASSLTSGSRGEQFF.